The rows below give T cell receptor beta chains drawn from one sample of a study of T cell responses to AZD1222 COVID-19 vaccine. TCRdb's table, derived via immunoSEQ multiplex PCR, lists solely in-frame clones and lacks some. There are around 130,000 clones in the sample; about 88% occur only once, and about 17% lies in the top ten. The sequencing here drew on peripheral blood, taken on day 0 of MenACWY control vaccination. Source of these receptors: an adult in good health. The CDR3 runs from the conserved cysteine through the conserved F or W. A D gene is named only where the DNA matches it firmly. Size is omitted from some rows. Given values are once, few, many or a class for expanded clones.

CASSLSGTGGNYGYTF,TGCGCCAGCAGCTTGTCCGGGACAGGTGGGAACTATGGCTACACCTTC,once,TRBJ1-2,16,TRBD1,TRBV5-1
CASSPRGSGYQETQYF,TGTGCCAGCAGCCCCCGGGGTAGCGGGTACCAAGAGACCCAGTACTTC,-,TRBJ2-5,16,TRBD2,TRBV5-4
CASSLRGARTNEKLFF,TGCGCCAGCAGCCTGAGGGGGGCGAGGACTAATGAAAAACTGTTTTTT,-,TRBJ1-4,16,-,TRBV5-1
CASSLDWGNTGELFF,TGTGCCAGCAGCCTCGACTGGGGGAACACCGGGGAGCTGTTTTTT,-,TRBJ2-2,15,-,TRBV5-4
CASSLSVNEQFF,TGTGCCAGCAGCCTAAGTGTCAATGAGCAGTTCTTC,-,TRBJ2-1,12,-,TRBV3-1/TRBV3-2
CASSDIETQYF,TGTGCCAGCAGTGATATTGAGACCCAGTACTTC,-,TRBJ2-5,11,-,TRBV25-1
CASSSRGGRGPGNEQFF,TGTGCCAGCAGCTCCCGGGGCGGGAGAGGGCCGGGAAATGAGCAGTTCTTC,once,TRBJ2-1,17,TRBD2,TRBV11-2
CASSLEGGDNEQFF,TGCGCCAGCAGCTTGGAGGGGGGAGACAATGAGCAGTTCTTC,once,TRBJ2-1,14,-,TRBV5-1
CASSSRGRGDTEAFF,TGTGCCAGCAGCTCGAGGGGACGGGGAGACACTGAAGCTTTCTTT,-,TRBJ1-1,15,-,TRBV3-1/TRBV3-2
CASSDKSYEQYF,TGTGCCAGCAGTGATAAGTCCTACGAGCAGTACTTC,-,TRBJ2-7,12,-,TRBV6-1
CASSLSTGGVSGANVLTF,TGCGCCAGCAGCTTATCGACAGGGGGTGTCTCTGGGGCCAACGTCCTGACTTTC,-,TRBJ2-6,18,TRBD1,TRBV5-1
CASSQGLGYEQYF,TGTGCCAGCAGCCAGGGACTAGGGTACGAGCAGTACTTC,once,TRBJ2-7,13,TRBD2,TRBV4-2
CATETGSSYNEQFF,TGTGCCACCGAGACGGGGAGCTCCTACAATGAGCAGTTCTTC,-,TRBJ2-1,14,-,TRBV24-1
CASTRVSSYGYTF,TGTGCCAGCACCCGGGTCAGCTCCTATGGCTACACCTTC,once,TRBJ1-2,13,-,TRBV9
CASSKGLANYGYTF,TGTGCCAGTTCCAAGGGGCTAGCCAACTATGGCTACACCTTC,-,TRBJ1-2,14,-,TRBV19
CASSEYAGAPSYEQYF,TGTGCCAGCAGTGAATATGCAGGGGCTCCTTCCTACGAGCAGTACTTC,-,TRBJ2-7,16,-,TRBV6-1
CASSHGREKLFF,TGTGCCAGCAGCCATGGTAGGGAAAAACTGTTTTTT,-,TRBJ1-4,12,-,TRBV3-1/TRBV3-2
CASSLESYEQYF,TGCGCCAGCAGCTTGGAATCGTACGAGCAGTACTTC,-,TRBJ2-7,12,-,TRBV5-1
CASSLHGQGKALNYGYTF,TGTGCCAGCAGTTTACATGGACAGGGGAAGGCCCTTAACTATGGCTACACCTTC,once,TRBJ1-2,18,TRBD1,TRBV27
CASTSPGTSGRRDEQFF,TGTGCCAGCACTAGTCCCGGGACTAGCGGGAGGCGGGATGAGCAGTTCTTC,-,TRBJ2-1,17,TRBD2,TRBV6-4
CASSRGRVSGNTIYF,TGTGCCAGTAGCCGAGGGCGTGTTTCTGGAAACACCATATATTTT,-,TRBJ1-3,15,-,TRBV19
CASRGFEQYF,TGTGCCAGCAGGGGGTTCGAGCAGTACTTC,-,TRBJ2-7,10,-,TRBV2
CASSGPGLAGGSNEQFF,TGCGCCAGCAGTGGGCCGGGACTAGCGGGAGGAAGCAATGAGCAGTTCTTC,-,TRBJ2-1,17,TRBD2,TRBV10-1
CASSVDGGGEQYF,TGTGCCAGCAGCGTGGACGGTGGGGGCGAGCAGTACTTC,-,TRBJ2-7,13,-,TRBV12-3/TRBV12-4
CASSLTGVEAFF,TGTGCCAGCAGTCTGACAGGGGTAGAGGCTTTCTTT,-,TRBJ1-1,12,TRBD1,TRBV12-3/TRBV12-4
CASRTEGQKYGYTF,TGTGCCAGTAGAACGGAGGGACAGAAATATGGCTACACCTTC,-,TRBJ1-2,14,TRBD1,TRBV19
CATSDSGQDKPQHF,TGTGCCACCAGTGATTCCGGACAGGACAAACCCCAGCATTTT,-,TRBJ1-5,14,TRBD1,TRBV24-1
CSVGKGNNEKLFF,TGCAGCGTTGGGAAGGGCAACAATGAAAAACTGTTTTTT,-,TRBJ1-4,13,-,TRBV29-1
CATSSPLRASGSTDTQYF,TGTGCCACCAGCAGCCCTCTACGGGCTAGCGGAAGCACAGATACGCAGTATTTT,-,TRBJ2-3,18,TRBD2,TRBV15
CASSLLAGGRTDTQYF,TGTGCCAGCAGTTTACTAGCGGGAGGACGCACAGATACGCAGTATTTT,-,TRBJ2-3,16,TRBD2,TRBV27
CSVRQGGGDTQYF,TGCAGCGTTAGACAGGGGGGGGGAGATACGCAGTATTTT,-,TRBJ2-3,13,TRBD1,TRBV29-1
CASSLLLGVETQYF,TGTGCCAGCAGCTTATTGCTCGGGGTAGAGACCCAGTACTTC,-,TRBJ2-5,14,-,TRBV11-2
CASSQARVSGTDTQYF,TGCGCCAGCAGCCAAGCCCGGGTTTCGGGGACAGATACGCAGTATTTT,-,TRBJ2-3,16,-,TRBV4-1
CASSQVGTRSYEQYF,TGTGCCAGCAGCCAAGTCGGGACAAGGTCCTACGAGCAGTACTTC,medium-sized,TRBJ2-7,15,-,TRBV3-1/TRBV3-2
CASGRQGARDTQYF,TGCGCCAGCGGGAGGCAGGGGGCGCGAGATACGCAGTATTTT,-,TRBJ2-3,14,TRBD1,TRBV5-1
CASSYSIRGLTEAFF,TGTGCCAGCAGTTACTCCATCCGAGGGCTGACTGAAGCTTTCTTT,-,TRBJ1-1,15,-,TRBV6-5
CASSHMGATKNIQYF,TGCGCCAGCAGCCACATGGGGGCAACCAAAAACATTCAGTACTTC,-,TRBJ2-4,15,-,TRBV4-1
CASSVDNYGYTF,TGTGCCAGCAGCGTTGATAACTATGGCTACACCTTC,-,TRBJ1-2,12,-,TRBV7-6
CASSLAQGAAEQYF,TGCGCCAGCAGCTTGGCTCAGGGAGCCGCCGAGCAGTACTTC,-,TRBJ2-7,14,-,TRBV5-1
CSARGRTPHTF,TGCAGTGCTAGAGGGCGGACCCCACACACCTTC,-,TRBJ1-2,11,-,TRBV20-1
CASSIPSGTGDETQYF,TGTGCCAGCAGCATCCCCTCCGGGACAGGGGATGAGACCCAGTACTTC,-,TRBJ2-5,16,TRBD1,TRBV9
CASSQARGETEAFF,TGTGCCAGCAGCCAAGCCAGGGGAGAAACTGAAGCTTTCTTT,-,TRBJ1-1,14,-,TRBV3-1/TRBV3-2
CATSDPTGTSGINEQFF,TGTGCCACCAGTGATCCAACCGGGACTAGCGGCATCAATGAGCAGTTCTTC,once,TRBJ2-1,17,TRBD2,TRBV24-1
CASTRGQNTEAFF,TGCGCCAGCACACGGGGCCAGAACACTGAAGCTTTCTTT,-,TRBJ1-1,13,-,TRBV5-1
CASSLVSGTGANQPQHF,TGTGCCAGCAGCTTAGTTTCCGGGACAGGGGCAAATCAGCCCCAGCATTTT,few,TRBJ1-5,17,TRBD1,TRBV7-8
CAIRERAEKNYEQYF,TGTGCCATCAGAGAGAGGGCAGAAAAAAACTACGAGCAGTACTTC,-,TRBJ2-7,15,-,TRBV10-3
CASSHPPPGSGVQPQHF,TGCGCCAGCAGCCACCCTCCTCCGGGATCAGGCGTTCAGCCCCAGCATTTT,-,TRBJ1-5,17,-,TRBV4-1
CASSFYTGTPYYGYTF,TGTGCCAGCAGCTTTTACACAGGGACACCCTACTATGGCTACACCTTC,-,TRBJ1-2,16,-,TRBV5-8
CSASRWTLVNTEAFF,TGCAGTGCTAGTCGCTGGACACTCGTGAACACTGAAGCTTTCTTT,-,TRBJ1-1,15,-,TRBV20-1
CASRPTGVETGELFF,TGTGCCAGCAGGCCGACAGGGGTGGAGACCGGGGAGCTGTTTTTT,once,TRBJ2-2,15,TRBD1,TRBV6-5
CASRPGDRDKETQYF,TGTGCCAGTAGACCTGGTGACAGGGATAAAGAGACCCAGTACTTC,once,TRBJ2-5,15,TRBD1,TRBV19
CASSIGRSSGNTIYF,TGTGCCAGTAGTATCGGACGGAGCTCTGGAAACACCATATATTTT,-,TRBJ1-3,15,-,TRBV19
CASSFQGAGANYGYTF,TGTGCCAGCAGCTTTCAAGGAGCAGGGGCTAACTATGGCTACACCTTC,once,TRBJ1-2,16,-,TRBV7-9
CASGRRYGYTF,TGTGCCAGCGGCCGGCGGTATGGCTACACCTTC,-,TRBJ1-2,11,-,TRBV28
CASSADRDNEKLFF,TGTGCCAGCAGCGCAGACAGGGATAATGAAAAACTGTTTTTT,once,TRBJ1-4,14,TRBD1,TRBV9
CASSIQGPGSQAFF,TGTGCCAGCAGTATACAGGGGCCAGGGAGTCAAGCTTTCTTT,-,TRBJ1-1,14,TRBD1,TRBV11-1
CASSLRENYGYTF,TGTGCCAGCAGCCTTCGGGAGAACTATGGCTACACCTTC,once,TRBJ1-2,13,-,TRBV27
CASSSPGLAGPTDTQYF,TGTGCCAGCAGCTCCCCGGGACTAGCGGGACCCACAGATACGCAGTATTTT,-,TRBJ2-3,17,TRBD2,TRBV11-2
CASSPLGSSSYEQYF,TGCGCCAGCAGCCCATTGGGATCCAGCTCCTACGAGCAGTACTTC,-,TRBJ2-7,15,-,TRBV5-1
CASSGPWDDEKLFF,TGTGCCAGCAGCGGGCCATGGGACGATGAAAAACTGTTTTTT,-,TRBJ1-4,14,-,TRBV5-4